The 21 T cell receptor beta chains given below trace back to one sample, sequenced in a study of memory CD8 T cells in hepatitis C reinfection. The sample's time point: peak reinfection, 3 to 8 weeks after reinfection detection. Sorted cells were sequenced directly ex vivo without any in vitro expansion. Libraries were prepared by immunoSEQ multiplex PCR; TCRdb keeps only in-frame clonotypes and omits some of them. The sample contains more than 35,000 clones, 88% of which appear only once. Sequencing input: naive CD8+ T cells sorted from blood. The receptor source for this set is a man younger than 30 with hepatitis C virus infection.

V and J are TRBV7-2 and TRBJ2-3, with a possible D match to TRBD1 (6 bases). This CDR3 region has 15 residues. In germline, CDR1 is SGHTA, CDR2 FQGNSA. The V end was cut by 4 bases, the J end by 1 base, with 12 bases between. The CDR3 DNA follows: TGTGCCAGCAGCTCGGCAGGGGCCGGCACAGATACGCAGTATTTT. Amino acids: CASSSAGAGTDTQYF.

As for this clone: At one end the junction does not follow the germline gene, possibly because of a read error. The chain links TRBV19 to TRBJ2-1, with 7 positions matching TRBD2. Germline V CDR1 and CDR2: LNHDA, SQIVND (reference sequence). CDR3 length: 17 residues. CDR3 coding DNA: TGTGCCAGCAGTATATTCGGCGGGGGTAATCCCTACAATGAGCAGTTCTTC. Translating it yields CASSIFGGGNPYNEQFF.

The chain couples TRBV28 to TRBJ1-5; D might be TRBD1 (6 bases). Germline CDR1 is MDHEN and CDR2 is SYDVKM. The CDR3 extends over 15 amino acids. Deletions cut 5 bases from V and 3 bases from J, with 14 bases between. Written as DNA, the CDR3 is TGTGCCAGCAGTCCTCTGACAGGTAACAATCAGCCCCAGCATTTT. Its protein product is CASSPLTGNNQPQHF.

The chain has TRBV19 and TRBJ2-3, with 10 bases lining up with TRBD2. The trim removed 6 bases at V and 0 bases at J, leaving 3 bases unmatched. CDR3 length: 15 amino acids. Germline CDR1 and CDR2: LNHDA and SQIVND (reference sequence). The chain's CDR3 is CASRGTSVSTDTQYF. The CDR3, as DNA: TGTGCCAGTAGGGGGACTAGCGTAAGCACAGATACGCAGTATTTT. The full variable domain, completed using reference TRBV19 and TRBJ2-3, is DGGITQSPKYLFRKEGQNVTLSCEQNLNHDAMYWYRQDPGQGLRLIYYSQIVNDFQKGDIAEGYSVSREKKESFPLTVTSAQKNPTAFYLCASRGTSVSTDTQYFGPGTRLTVL.

The chain combines TRBV9 with TRBJ1-4; D is possibly TRBD1 (6 bases). V was cut by 0 bases and J by 0 bases, with 9 bases left in between. This CDR3 comprises 16 residues. CDR1 and CDR2 (germline): SGDLS, YYNGEE. CDR3 loop: CASSVGQVATNEKLFF. CDR3 nucleotides: TGTGCCAGCAGCGTAGGACAGGTCGCAACTAATGAAAAACTGTTTTTT.

The chain combines TRBV2 with TRBJ2-3; the match to TRBD2 covers 10 bases. The CDR3 loop spans 16 amino acids. Germline V gene lookup returns CDR1 SNHLY and CDR2 FYNNEI. The trim removed 6 bases at V and 0 bases at J, leaving 6 bases unmatched. The CDR3 DNA reads as TGTGCCAGCAGAAACCCAGCGGGAGGGAGCACAGATACGCAGTATTTT. As protein: CASRNPAGGSTDTQYF.

V is TRBV12-5 and J is TRBJ1-5; no clear D gene. Trimming took off 0 bases at V and 4 bases at J, with 4 bases between the two ends. The germline CDR1 and CDR2 sequences are LGHNT and FRNRAP. The CDR3 is 13 residues long. The CDR3 DNA sequence: TGTGCTAGTGGTTTGGTCGAGAATCAGCCCCAGCATTTT. Encoded protein: CASGLVENQPQHF.

This clone has a handful of counts. CDR3 sequence: CASRWTGGENTIYF. In DNA form, the CDR3 reads TGTGCCAGCCGATGGACGGGGGGAGAAAACACCATATATTTT. The J gene is TRBJ1-3, the V gene TRBV27, with a tentative D call TRBD1 (5 bases). V was trimmed by 8 bases and J by 6 bases, leaving 17 bases between them. The CDR3 is 14 residues long. Germline V gives CDR1 MNHEY, CDR2 SMNVEV (reference sequence).

This chain joins TRBV11-2 and TRBJ1-3; no firm D call. CDR3 length: 11 residues. Germline V gene data show CDR1 as SGHAT and CDR2 as FQNNGV. Trimming cost V 6 bases and J 9 bases, with 9 bases left between them. DNA for the CDR3: TGTGCCAGCAGTCCCCGGGGCACCATATATTTT. Translated: CASSPRGTIYF.

V and J are TRBV7-9 and TRBJ1-6; D remains unclear. Germline CDR1 is SEHNR and CDR2 is FQNEAQ (reference sequence). Trimming pared 4 bases from V and 9 bases from J, leaving 13 bases between. This CDR3 has 14 residues. CDR3 DNA sequence: TGTGCCAGCAGCTACAGTCCCGAAGTTTCACCCCTCCACTTT. It yields the protein CASSYSPEVSPLHF.

With respect to this clone: This CDR3 is also generated by other DNA sequences in the sample. The chain employs TRBV9 and TRBJ2-1; 8 nucleotides line up with TRBD2. V was clipped by 3 bases and J by 11 bases; unmatched bases: 19. Germline values: CDR1 SGDLS, CDR2 YYNGEE. This CDR3 spans 17 amino acids. Here the CDR3 reads CASSAPLAGSSGFQQFF. The DNA for the CDR3 is TGTGCCAGCAGCGCCCCTTTAGCGGGATCCTCCGGTTTTCAGCAGTTCTTC.

The rearrangement uses TRBV5-4 and TRBJ2-7; 8 bases are a match to TRBD2. This CDR3 spans 15 amino acids. Germline values: CDR1 SGHNT, CDR2 YYREEE (reference sequence). Unmatched junction bases numbered 8, after V lost 1 base and J lost 5 bases. CDR3 nucleotide sequence: TGTGCCAGCAGCTTGATCAGCGGGAGCCCCAACGAGCAGTACTTC. Amino acids: CASSLISGSPNEQYF.

This clone was recorded a few times. The chain employs TRBV4-3 and TRBJ1-6; D is ambiguous. Germline V gives CDR1 LGHNA, CDR2 YSLEER. With 0 bases removed from V and 7 bases from J, the gap between germline ends came to 7 bases. The CDR3 length is 14 residues. Here the CDR3 DNA reads TGCGCCAGCAGCCAAGATAGCTGGAATTCACCCCTCCACTTT. It translates to CASSQDSWNSPLHF.

The gene calls are TRBV27 and TRBJ1-5, with a weak D call TRBD1 (6 bases). Germline CDR1 MNHEY, CDR2 SMNVEV (reference sequence). The CDR3 length is 16 residues. The V end lost 3 bases, the J end lost 1 base, and 13 bases lay between the germline ends. CDR3 protein: CASSFGGDGSNQPQHF. DNA for the CDR3: TGTGCCAGCAGTTTTGGGGGCGATGGAAGCAATCAGCCCCAGCATTTT.

V gene TRBV28 combines with J gene TRBJ2-3, with 15 bases that match TRBD2. Germline lookup yields CDR1 MDHEN and CDR2 SYDVKM. V trimming: 2 bases; J trimming: 4 bases; junction bases outside the gene matches: 1. CDR3 length equals 16 residues. The CDR3 nucleotides are TGTGCCAGCAGTTTAGGACTAGCGGGAGGGCCAGATACGCAGTATTTT. Its protein product is CASSLGLAGGPDTQYF. The variable domain in full, completed from reference TRBV28 and TRBJ2-3, reads DVKVTQSSRYLVKRTGEKVFLECVQDMDHENMFWYRQDPGLGLRLIYFSYDVKMKEKGDIPEGYSVSREKKERFSLILESASTNQTSMYLCASSLGLAGGPDTQYFGPGTRLTVL.

This clone has only one observation. The chain recombines TRBV6-4 with TRBJ2-2; D is unresolved. The length of the CDR3 is 14 residues. CDR1 and CDR2 from the germline V gene are MRHNA and SNTAGT. With 0 bases removed from V and 7 bases from J, the gap between germline ends came to 9 bases. The CDR3 region is CASSDSNSLGELFF. As DNA, the CDR3 is TGTGCCAGCAGTGACTCGAACAGTCTCGGGGAGCTGTTTTTT.

This clone has a single count. V is TRBV5-1 and J is TRBJ2-3, with 9 bases lining up with TRBD2. The germline CDR1 and CDR2 sequences are SGHRS and YFSETQ. This CDR3 has 18 amino acids. Trimming at V came to 4 bases and at J to 1 base, leaving 13 bases not matched to a gene. This chain's CDR3 is CASSPRASGIVGTDTQYF. CDR3 DNA sequence: TGCGCCAGCAGCCCTCGGGCTAGCGGGATCGTAGGCACAGATACGCAGTATTTT.

The CDR3 coding sequence is TGTGCCAGCAGTTTTTCGGGACAGGGATCCTACGAGCAGTACTTC. It translates to CASSFSGQGSYEQYF. The chain couples TRBV27 to TRBJ2-5; 9 bases are shared with TRBD1. The J call may not be correct, given that the DNA end is closer to TRBJ2-7. The CDR3 loop spans 15 amino acids. CDR1 is MNHEY and CDR2 is SMNVEV in the germline V gene (reference sequence).

The genes are TRBV2 and TRBJ2-3, with TRBD2 matching over 9 bases. CDR3 length: 14 amino acids. CDR1 and CDR2 from the germline V gene are SNHLY and FYNNEI. The trim removed 4 bases at V and 2 bases at J, leaving 1 base unmatched. The CDR3 DNA reads as TGTGCCAGCAGTGTAGCGGGAGACACAGATACGCAGTATTTT. Translating it yields CASSVAGDTDTQYF.

The rearrangement uses TRBV19 and TRBJ2-7; perhaps TRBD1 as D (6 bases). Germline V CDR1 and CDR2: LNHDA, SQIVND (reference sequence). CDR3 length: 15 residues. The V end lost 1 base, the J end lost 0 bases, and 10 bases lay between the germline ends. The CDR3 sequence: CASSIGTGSSYEQYF. The CDR3 nucleotides read TGTGCCAGTAGTATAGGAACAGGGAGCTCCTACGAGCAGTACTTC. The entire variable domain, with the rest obtained from reference TRBV19 and TRBJ2-7, is as follows: DGGITQSPKYLFRKEGQNVTLSCEQNLNHDAMYWYRQDPGQGLRLIYYSQIVNDFQKGDIAEGYSVSREKKESFPLTVTSAQKNPTAFYLCASSIGTGSSYEQYFGPGTRLTVT.

The chain couples TRBV5-1 to TRBJ1-2; 10 bases line up with TRBD1. With V trimmed by 5 bases and J by 13 bases, 11 bases remained unmatched. CDR1 is SGHRS, CDR2 YFSETQ, per germline. The CDR3 has 13 residues. The CDR3 DNA sequence: TGCGCCAGCAGTCCCGGGACAGGGGCGTTTAGCACCTTC. Its protein product is CASSPGTGAFSTF. Full variable domain (outside the CDR3, taken from reference TRBV5-1 and TRBJ1-2): KAGVTQTPRYLIKTRGQQVTLSCSPISGHRSVSWYQQTPGQGLQFLFEYFSETQRNKGNFPGRFSGRQFSNSRSEMNVSTLELGDSALYLCASSPGTGAFSTFGSGTRLTVV.